The next 29 T cell receptor beta chains were all read from a single sample in a study of memory CD4+ T cells and cytomegalovirus serostatus. Single viable CD3+CD4+CD8-CD45RO+ cells were sorted as the memory CD4+ T cells. Sequenced by immunoSEQ multiplex PCR; TCRdb stores in-frame clones only, minus some. Of approximately 60,000 clones listed, about 81% are singletons. Sequenced: memory CD4+ T cells from blood. The receptors shown here come from an adult in good health and CMV-seronegative.

The chain employs TRBV6-5 and TRBJ2-7, with TRBD2 as a possible D gene (5 bases). The CDR3 contains 15 residues. The germline V gene has CDR1 MNHEY and CDR2 SVGAGI. V was trimmed by 5 bases and J by 0 bases, leaving 14 bases between them. CDR3 sequence (DNA): TGTGCCAGCAGTCAGACGGGATCCCCCTCCTACGAGCAGTACTTC. This encodes CASSQTGSPSYEQYF.

CDR3 in DNA: TGTGCCAGCACAACTTCGGCGAGTTCCTACGAGCAGTACTTC. This codes for CASTTSASSYEQYF. This rearrangement joins TRBV6-6 to TRBJ2-7; D unclear. In germline, CDR1 is MNHNY, CDR2 SVGAGI (reference sequence). The CDR3 spans 14 residues. The V end lost 7 bases, the J end lost 1 base, and 14 bases lay between the germline ends.

The chain joins TRBV5-4 to TRBJ2-3, with D unclear. This CDR3 comprises 14 residues. Deletions cut 0 bases from V and 0 bases from J, with 5 bases between. Germline V gene data show CDR1 as SGHNT and CDR2 as YYREEE (reference sequence). CDR3: CASSLELSTDTQYF. The CDR3 DNA reads as TGTGCCAGCAGCTTGGAACTGAGCACAGATACGCAGTATTTT.

The V and J genes are TRBV5-6 and TRBJ2-7; 10 bases are shared with TRBD2. V lost 3 bases, J lost 3 bases, and 6 bases stayed unmatched. CDR1 and CDR2 from the germline V gene are SGHDT and YYEEEE. The CDR3 is made up of 15 amino acids. CDR3 nucleotide sequence: TGTGCCAGCAGCTACCCACTAGCGGGGCTCTACGAGCAGTACTTC. It codes for CASSYPLAGLYEQYF.

The V and J genes are TRBV7-2 and TRBJ1-1, with D hard to call. Trimming removed 2 bases from V and 2 bases from J, with 9 bases in between. The germline CDR1 and CDR2 sequences are SGHTA and FQGNSA. The CDR3 spans 14 residues. The CDR3 protein is CASSLNTVNTEAFF. Here the CDR3 DNA reads TGTGCCAGCAGCTTAAATACAGTCAACACTGAAGCTTTCTTT.

CDR3 sequence reads: CASSLQGNSYEQYF. CDR3 coding DNA: TGTGCCAGCAGCTTACAGGGAAACTCCTACGAGCAGTACTTC. The rearrangement links TRBV7-9 to TRBJ2-7; D possibly corresponds to TRBD1 (5 bases). Per germline, CDR1 SEHNR and CDR2 FQNEAQ (reference sequence). V lost 2 bases and J 0 bases, leaving 8 bases between the germline ends. The CDR3 is 14 residues long.

This clone was seen only once. The V gene is TRBV4-3, the J gene TRBJ1-1; D may be TRBD1 (5 bases). The germline CDR1 and CDR2 sequences are LGHNA and YSLEER. V lost 0 bases and J 4 bases, leaving 9 bases between the germline ends. This CDR3 comprises 14 residues. CDR3 sequence reads: CASSQEEGSTEAFF. In DNA, the CDR3 is TGCGCCAGCAGCCAAGAAGAGGGGAGCACTGAAGCTTTCTTT.

The CDR3, as DNA: TGTGCCAGCAGTGAGAGTGGGCAGGGAGAGCAGTTCTTC. The encoded protein is CASSESGQGEQFF. The chain is built from TRBV6-1 and TRBJ2-1; a possible D gene is TRBD1 (5 bases). CDR1 is MNHNS and CDR2 is SASEGT in the germline V gene. The CDR3 runs to 13 residues. Trimming took off 3 bases at V and 10 bases at J, with 13 bases between the two ends.

Here the CDR3 reads CASSLGGSTYGYTF. As DNA, the CDR3 is TGTGCCAGCTCACTGGGGGGGAGTACCTATGGCTACACCTTC. The chain is built from TRBV18 and TRBJ1-2; D may be TRBD1 (5 bases). This CDR3 is 14 amino acids long. Germline CDR1 is KGHSH and CDR2 is LQKENI. V lost 4 bases to trimming and J lost 4 bases, with 13 bases between them.

The chain has TRBV5-1 and TRBJ1-3, with a weak D call TRBD1 (5 bases). The germline gives CDR1 SGHRS, CDR2 YFSETQ. V was trimmed by 1 base and J by 7 bases, leaving 6 bases between them. This CDR3 is built from 12 residues. The CDR3 region is CASSLWGNTIYF. Here the CDR3 DNA reads TGCGCCAGCAGCTTGTGGGGGAACACCATATATTTT.

The V call is TRBV9, the J call TRBJ2-7, with TRBD2 matching 10 bases. Germline CDR1 is SGDLS and CDR2 is YYNGEE. V was clipped by 3 bases and J by 5 bases; unmatched bases: 5. This CDR3 contains 14 residues. The CDR3 reads CASSASGRSNEQYF. CDR3 in DNA: TGTGCCAGCAGCGCTAGCGGGAGATCCAACGAGCAGTACTTC.

This clone was counted only a few times. The chain carries TRBV18 and TRBJ1-1; D may be TRBD1 (5 bases). Germline assignment: CDR1 KGHSH and CDR2 LQKENI. The CDR3 is made up of 13 amino acids. With 5 bases removed from V and 6 bases from J, the gap between germline ends came to 13 bases. CDR3 residues: CASSDHEGAEAFF. The CDR3 DNA follows: TGTGCCAGCTCAGATCACGAAGGGGCTGAAGCTTTCTTT.

The J gene is TRBJ2-7, the V gene TRBV14; 7 bases align to TRBD1. This CDR3 comprises 18 residues. Germline CDR1 and CDR2: SGHDN and FVKESK. J was trimmed by 3 bases and V by 4 bases; bases with no gene match: 18. The CDR3 DNA is TGTGCCAGCAGCCCCCTACCAGGGACAGCAACCCGACTCTACGAGCAGTACTTC. Protein: CASSPLPGTATRLYEQYF.

The gene calls are TRBV19 and TRBJ2-7, with unresolved D. The V end lost 4 bases, the J end lost 0 bases, and 4 bases lay between the germline ends. This CDR3 comprises 12 residues. The V gene's germline CDR1 is LNHDA and CDR2 SQIVND (reference sequence). CDR3 region: CASSSGSYEQYF. The CDR3 region has the DNA TGTGCCAGTAGTAGCGGCTCCTACGAGCAGTACTTC. The variable domain in full, completed from reference TRBV19 and TRBJ2-7, reads DGGITQSPKYLFRKEGQNVTLSCEQNLNHDAMYWYRQDPGQGLRLIYYSQIVNDFQKGDIAEGYSVSREKKESFPLTVTSAQKNPTAFYLCASSSGSYEQYFGPGTRLTVT.

The chain carries TRBV28 and TRBJ1-3, with 7 bases identical to TRBD1. The CDR3 has 15 amino acids. After removal of 4 bases from V and 5 bases from J, the junction contained 8 bases not matched to a gene. CDR1 is MDHEN and CDR2 is SYDVKM in the germline V gene. The CDR3 is CASSYDDRARNTIYF. The CDR3 nucleotides read TGTGCCAGCAGTTACGATGACAGGGCCCGAAACACCATATATTTT.

This sequence joins TRBV11-1 and TRBJ2-3, with a possible D match to TRBD1 (6 bases). Per germline, CDR1 SGHAT and CDR2 FQDESV (reference sequence). Trimming pared 6 bases from V and 0 bases from J, leaving 13 bases between. This CDR3 contains 15 residues. CDR3 amino acids: CASRDRRSSTDTQYF. The CDR3 DNA sequence: TGTGCCAGCAGAGACAGGCGGTCTAGCACAGATACGCAGTATTTT.

The chain is built from TRBV6-5 and TRBJ2-1; TRBD2 aligns across 8 bases. This CDR3 is built from 15 residues. Germline CDR1 reads MNHEY; CDR2 reads SVGAGI. Unmatched junction bases numbered 3, after V lost 0 bases and J lost 5 bases. The CDR3 loop is CASSYSSGNNNEQFF. Written as DNA, the CDR3 is TGTGCCAGCAGTTACTCTAGCGGGAATAACAATGAGCAGTTCTTC.

Note on this clone: Additional DNA sequences in this sample encode the identical CDR3. V gene TRBV4-1 combines with J gene TRBJ2-7; 7 bases fit TRBD2. CDR3 length: 16 amino acids. Unmatched junction bases numbered 9, after V lost 4 bases and J lost 0 bases. Germline CDR1 MGHRA, CDR2 YSYEKL. CDR3 sequence reads: CASSPPGGGSSYEQYF. The CDR3 bases are TGCGCCAGCAGCCCTCCGGGGGGAGGAAGCTCCTACGAGCAGTACTTC.

Here the CDR3 DNA reads TGCGCCAGCAGTCCCGGGACCACTTACAATGAGCAGTTCTTC. Residues: CASSPGTTYNEQFF. This chain connects TRBV5-1 to TRBJ2-1; D possibly uses TRBD1 or TRBD2 (5 bases each). Trimming stripped 5 bases from V and 4 bases from J, with 13 bases between. CDR3 length equals 14 residues. CDR1 and CDR2 (germline): SGHRS, YFSETQ. Full variable domain (missing parts from reference TRBV5-1 and TRBJ2-1): KAGVTQTPRYLIKTRGQQVTLSCSPISGHRSVSWYQQTPGQGLQFLFEYFSETQRNKGNFPGRFSGRQFSNSRSEMNVSTLELGDSALYLCASSPGTTYNEQFFGPGTRLTVL.

In its sample, this clone was seen a few times. The gene calls are TRBV7-9 and TRBJ2-1, with 8 bases identical to TRBD1. The trim removed 4 bases at V and 4 bases at J, leaving 18 bases unmatched. Germline assignment: CDR1 SEHNR and CDR2 FQNEAQ (reference sequence). This CDR3 region has 19 residues. The CDR3 coding sequence is TGTGCCAGCAGCTCCTTGCTCGGTGGGGACAGGTTAGGGTACAATGAGCAGTTCTTC. Protein: CASSSLLGGDRLGYNEQFF.

This chain connects TRBV2 to TRBJ1-5; 7 bases align to TRBD1. The CDR3 has 14 amino acids. J lost 6 bases, V lost 6 bases, and 8 bases had no gene match. Germline-derived CDR1 and CDR2 are SNHLY and FYNNEI. The DNA for the CDR3 is TGTGCCAGCAGCGACAGCAGGGGGACTCAGCCCCAGCATTTT. As protein: CASSDSRGTQPQHF.

This clone was seen a handful of times. The rearrangement joins TRBV19 to TRBJ2-2, with a tentative D call TRBD1 (6 bases). CDR1 and CDR2 from the germline V gene are LNHDA and SQIVND (reference sequence). The CDR3 spans 15 residues. Trimming pared 7 bases from V and 5 bases from J, leaving 17 bases between. CDR3 DNA: TGTGCCAGTACTATGAGGACAGTGGGGACCGGGGAGCTGTTTTTT. Its protein is CASTMRTVGTGELFF.

This chain links TRBV18 with TRBJ2-1, with 12 nucleotides matching TRBD2. Per the germline V gene, CDR1 is KGHSH and CDR2 is LQKENI. V shed 6 bases and J 5 bases; nucleotides not matched to a gene: 8. The CDR3 loop spans 16 amino acids. The CDR3 here is CASSQGLAGINNEQFF. CDR3 nucleotide sequence: TGTGCCAGCTCCCAGGGACTAGCGGGTATAAACAATGAGCAGTTCTTC.

The rearrangement joins TRBV19 to TRBJ1-2, with a weak D call TRBD1 (6 bases). CDR1 LNHDA and CDR2 SQIVND come from the germline V gene (reference sequence). The CDR3 runs to 14 residues. Trimming removed 7 bases at V and 5 bases at J, with 17 bases between. CDR3 in amino acids: CASTPGGLFYGYTF. As DNA, the CDR3 is TGTGCCAGTACCCCTGGGGGCCTCTTTTATGGCTACACCTTC.

The chain links TRBV19 to TRBJ2-7; 8 bases map to TRBD1. Germline loops: CDR1 LNHDA, CDR2 SQIVND (reference sequence). Germline trimming cut 8 bases from V and 6 bases from J; bases unmatched to any gene: 9. The CDR3 has 13 residues. In DNA, the CDR3 is TGTGCCAGTGCGGGACAGGAAGTGTCCGAGCAGTACTTC. This translates into CASAGQEVSEQYF.

The J gene is TRBJ2-1, the V gene TRBV9; perhaps TRBD1 as D (6 bases). Trimming removed 0 bases from V and 3 bases from J, with 10 bases in between. Germline values: CDR1 SGDLS, CDR2 YYNGEE. The CDR3 spans 15 residues. Here the CDR3 reads CASSVGGQNYNEQFF. The CDR3 nucleotides are TGTGCCAGCAGCGTAGGAGGACAGAACTACAATGAGCAGTTCTTC.

The CDR3 region has the DNA TGTGCCAGCTCACCAAATCGAATTAATCAGCCCCAGCATTTT. Translated: CASSPNRINQPQHF. The chain couples TRBV18 to TRBJ1-5, with D hard to call. Trimming stripped 2 bases from V and 4 bases from J, with 9 bases between. Germline lookup yields CDR1 KGHSH and CDR2 LQKENI. The CDR3 is 14 residues long.

The chain is built from TRBV18 and TRBJ2-6, with D perhaps matching TRBD1 (5 bases). The length of the CDR3 is 16 residues. Germline CDR1 reads KGHSH; CDR2 reads LQKENI. The V and J ends lost 1 base and 7 bases respectively, with 14 bases between them. CDR3 region: CASSPRIGEEANVLTF. CDR3 nucleotides: TGTGCCAGCTCACCACGTATAGGGGAAGAAGCCAACGTCCTGACTTTC.

The V call is TRBV19, the J call TRBJ2-1; D is perhaps TRBD1 (6 bases). The CDR3 sequence is 15 residues long. Germline V CDR1 and CDR2: LNHDA, SQIVND (reference sequence). Trimming took off 7 bases at V and 6 bases at J, with 19 bases between the two ends. The CDR3 sequence: CASKKYPGAANEQFF. CDR3 coding DNA: TGTGCCAGTAAAAAATACCCAGGGGCCGCCAATGAGCAGTTCTTC.